The 9 T cell receptor beta chains below were found in one sample sequenced in a study of technical replicates of blood from several donors. Using immunoSEQ multiplex PCR, the repertoire was profiled, and TCRdb retains in-frame clones only, with some absent. The data show more than 75,000 clones, about 92% seen once. The sample taken for sequencing was T cells isolated from PBMCs. The receptors were sampled from a human donor in good health.

The CDR3 sequence: CASSLYIREAFF. Written as DNA, the CDR3 is TGTGCCAGCAGTTTATATATCCGTGAAGCTTTCTTT. The chain links TRBV28 to TRBJ1-1; no reliable D call. Germline V gives CDR1 MDHEN, CDR2 SYDVKM. The CDR3 sequence is 12 residues long. V lost 1 base, J lost 7 bases, and 7 bases lay in between.

This sequence joins TRBV11-2 and TRBJ1-1; tentative D call: TRBD1 (5 bases). Germline values: CDR1 SGHAT, CDR2 FQNNGV. The CDR3 is 17 amino acids. V lost 0 bases, J lost 3 bases, and 17 bases lay in between. The DNA for the CDR3 is TGTGCCAGCAGCTTAGATTTGGACAAACCAGAGGACACTGAAGCTTTCTTT. It encodes CASSLDLDKPEDTEAFF.

This chain connects TRBV28 to TRBJ2-1, with no clear D. CDR1 is MDHEN and CDR2 is SYDVKM in the germline V gene. This CDR3 spans 13 amino acids. The germline V and J ends were trimmed by 4 bases and 2 bases, with 6 bases remaining between them. CDR3 sequence reads: CASSYSTYNEQFF. The CDR3 region has the DNA TGTGCCAGCAGTTATAGTACCTACAATGAGCAGTTCTTC.

V usage is TRBV7-3 and J usage is TRBJ1-1; D is undetermined. The CDR3 is made up of 13 amino acids. The V gene lost 1 base and the J gene lost 5 bases, with 8 bases spanning the gap. Germline-derived CDR1 and CDR2 are SGHTA and FQGTGA. CDR3 amino acids: CASSLNGRTEAFF. CDR3 coding DNA: TGTGCCAGCAGCTTAAACGGGAGGACTGAAGCTTTCTTT.

V and J are TRBV6-5 and TRBJ2-1; 10 bases line up with TRBD1. CDR1 and CDR2 from the germline V gene are MNHEY and SVGAGI. The junction had 6 bases not matched to a gene; V was cut back by 3 bases and J by 10 bases. This CDR3 is 14 amino acids long. CDR3 in amino acids: CASSYGQGGVEQFF. The CDR3 bases are TGTGCCAGCAGTTATGGACAGGGGGGCGTGGAGCAGTTCTTC.

The CDR3 nucleotides read TGTGCCAGCAGTGAGGTCCCGGGGGGGCTTATCGGCTACACCTTC. Translated: CASSEVPGGLIGYTF. The gene calls are TRBV6-1 and TRBJ1-2, with D possibly being TRBD1 (6 bases). The CDR3 runs to 15 residues. Per germline, CDR1 MNHNS and CDR2 SASEGT. V gave up 3 bases and J gave up 8 bases, with 19 bases separating them.

The chain employs TRBV6-6 and TRBJ1-2, with 8 positions matching TRBD1. The CDR3 spans 14 residues. Germline V gene lookup returns CDR1 MNHNY and CDR2 SVGAGI (reference sequence). Unmatched junction bases numbered 7, after V lost 6 bases and J lost 4 bases. Here the CDR3 DNA reads TGTGCCAGCAGCCAGCGGGACAGGATCTATGGCTACACCTTC. This gives the protein CASSQRDRIYGYTF.

The chain recombines TRBV7-9 with TRBJ1-1; D is undetermined. The CDR3 runs 14 residues. The germline V gene encodes CDR1 SEHNR and CDR2 FQNEAQ (reference sequence). Between the trimmed V and J ends, which lost 0 bases and 11 bases, there was a span of 16 bases. The CDR3 region has the DNA TGTGCCAGCAGCTTAGCGGCCGCCTGGGAGGGCGCTTTCTTT. Its translation is CASSLAAAWEGAFF.

To note about this clone: At one of its ends the junction is not consistent with the germline gene, which may arise from a read error. The genes are TRBV28 and TRBJ1-4; D may be TRBD1 (5 bases). This CDR3 has 19 residues. CDR1 and CDR2 (germline): MDHEN, SYDVKM. CDR3 protein: CASSLYPMQGTATNEKLFF. The CDR3, as DNA: TGTGCCAGCAGCTTATATCCCATGCAGGGAACAGCAACTAATGAAAAACTGTTTTTT. The full variable domain, its missing parts supplied by reference TRBV28 and TRBJ1-4, is DVKVTQSSRYLVKRTGEKVFLECVQDMDHENMFWYRQDPGLGLRLIYFSYDVKMKEKGDIPEGYSVSREKKERFSLILESASTNQTSMYLCASSLYPMQGTATNEKLFFGSGTQLSVL.